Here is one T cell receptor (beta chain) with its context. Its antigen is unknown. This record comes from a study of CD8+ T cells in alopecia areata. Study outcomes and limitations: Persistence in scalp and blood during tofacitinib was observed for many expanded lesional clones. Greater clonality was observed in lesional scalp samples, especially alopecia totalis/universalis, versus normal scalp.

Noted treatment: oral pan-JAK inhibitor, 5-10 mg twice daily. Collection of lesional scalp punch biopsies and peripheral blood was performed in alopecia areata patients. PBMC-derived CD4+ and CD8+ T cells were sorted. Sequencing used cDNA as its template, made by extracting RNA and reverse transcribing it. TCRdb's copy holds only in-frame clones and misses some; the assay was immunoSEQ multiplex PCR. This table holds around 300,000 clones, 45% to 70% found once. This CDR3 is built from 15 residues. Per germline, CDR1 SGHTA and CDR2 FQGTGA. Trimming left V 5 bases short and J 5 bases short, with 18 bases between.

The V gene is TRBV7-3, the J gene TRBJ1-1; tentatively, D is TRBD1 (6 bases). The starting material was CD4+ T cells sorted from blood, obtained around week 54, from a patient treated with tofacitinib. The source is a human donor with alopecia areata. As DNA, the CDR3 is TGTGCCAGCAGCCGAACCCGGACAGAATCGACTGAAGCTTTCTTT. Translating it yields CASSRTRTESTEAFF.